This TCR beta chain was identified during a study of blood T cell repertoires in COVID-19. Study-wide background: Specimens from acute and convalescent COVID-19 originated in the United States, Italy and Spain. Sources were T cells, B-cell-depleted T cells, or PBMCs; the material itself was cDNA or gDNA.

Only in-frame clones appear in the TCRdb table, and some are missing; sequencing was by immunoSEQ multiplex PCR. In the table there are about 79,000 clones, around 90% of which are singletons. The CDR3 length is 13 residues. Germline CDR1 reads LGHDT; CDR2 reads YNNKEL (reference sequence). The V gene lost 8 bases and the J gene lost 1 base, with 11 bases spanning the gap. The sequence was collected from a man between 50 and 59 years old with active COVID-19. V gene TRBV3-1 (or the pseudogene TRBV3-2) combines with J gene TRBJ2-5; tentative D call: TRBD1 (6 bases). Material: peripheral blood. The CDR3 loop reads CASSRDTQETQYF. CDR3 coding DNA: TGTGCCAGCTCCCGGGACACCCAAGAGACCCAGTACTTC.